The clone carrying this T cell receptor (beta chain) has ten or more counts. This CDR3 is built from 14 residues. The ends were cut back, 0 bases at V and 3 bases at J, with 10 bases in the middle. Germline-derived CDR1 and CDR2 are SGHKS and YYEKEE (reference sequence). The entry originates in a study of human T cells and chemical hapten exposure. On the study more broadly: Once 0.01% DPC had been applied to the upper back by patch test, readings were taken at 6 days.

Via MiXCR, TCRdb re-called the RACE reads, giving one row per CDR3 protein. The table records roughly 130,000 distinct CDR3 sequences, about 11% of them present only once. Described time point: patch test 3, about 24 weeks after DPC sensitization. Treatment given: therapeutic diphenylcyclopropenone sensitization with weekly scalp DPC. The TCR sequence derives from a woman between 50 and 59 years old with alopecia areata. Some clones in this sample may be carry-over from other donors' samples. The sample consisted of whole blood, taken in connection with sensitization to the hapten diphenylcyclopropenone (DPC). The chain combines TRBV5-5 with TRBJ2-7; tentative D call: TRBD2 (7 bases). The CDR3 loop is CASSLAGGHYEQYF. CDR3 nucleotide sequence: TGTGCCAGCAGCTTGGCCGGGGGGCACTACGAGCAGTACTTC.